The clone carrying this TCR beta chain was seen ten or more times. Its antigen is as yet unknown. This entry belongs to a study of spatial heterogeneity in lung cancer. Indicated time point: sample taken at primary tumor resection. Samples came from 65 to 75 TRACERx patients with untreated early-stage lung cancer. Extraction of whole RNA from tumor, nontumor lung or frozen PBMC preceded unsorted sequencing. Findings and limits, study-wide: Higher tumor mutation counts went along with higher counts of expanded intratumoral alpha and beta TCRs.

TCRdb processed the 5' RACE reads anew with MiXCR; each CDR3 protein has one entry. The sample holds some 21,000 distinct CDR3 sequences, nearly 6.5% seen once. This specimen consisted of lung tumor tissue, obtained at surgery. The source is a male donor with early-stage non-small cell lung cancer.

The CDR3 here is CASSWRLAGGGADTQYF. The CDR3 DNA reads TGTGCCAGCAGTTGGCGACTAGCGGGGGGTGGCGCAGATACGCAGTATTTT. The J gene is TRBJ2-3, the V gene TRBV12-3 or TRBV12-4; 13 bases fit TRBD2. With V trimmed by 4 bases and J by 4 bases, 8 bases remained unmatched. CDR3 length: 17 residues.